This T cell receptor (beta chain) came from a study of shared clonotypes between healthy human individuals. The germline gives CDR1 DFQATT, CDR2 SNEGSKA (reference sequence). V was pared by 3 bases and J by 6 bases, with 6 bases between. CDR3 length equals 11 residues. Whole-study findings and limits: Unshared clonotypes carried lower generation probabilities than those common to all four donors. Naive subsets tended to show greater estimated richness than memory subsets.

A word on this clone: The antigen is not known.

TCRdb's copy holds only in-frame clones and misses some; the assay was immunoSEQ multiplex PCR. The data show approximately 1,000,000 clones, with about 80% seen just once and under 0.6% held by the top ten. The specimen sequenced was memory CD4+ T cells from PBMCs. Subset specified: CD45RA-negative fraction. The sequence was collected from a man between 18 and 29 years old in good health. Some clones in this sample may be carry-over from other donors' samples. The chain combines TRBV20-1 with TRBJ2-1, with D hard to call. CDR3 sequence reads: CSASGSNEQFF. In nucleotides, the CDR3 is TGCAGTGCTAGCGGGTCCAATGAGCAGTTCTTC.